The rows below give T cell receptor beta chains drawn from one sample of a study of radiation and T cells in renal cell carcinoma. Generated by immunoSEQ multiplex PCR, the TCRdb table keeps only in-frame clones and is missing some. The sample records about 150,000 clones, approximately 86% being singletons. The source was blood, collected from a patient whose treatment included radiotherapy and nephrectomy. All receptors derive from a woman aged 45 to 65 with renal cell carcinoma. Both conserved end residues are part of each CDR3. A D gene is named only where the DNA matches it firmly. Rows may omit the clone size; those that give it use once, few, many or a size class.

CDR3aa: CASSPGQDPEGYTF
CDR3nt: TGTGCCAGCTCGCCCGGGCAGGACCCGGAAGGCTACACCTTC
v_gene: TRBV6-5
j_gene: TRBJ1-2
d_gene: .
abundance: .

CDR3aa: CASSKILIANTIYF
CDR3nt: TGTGCCAGCAGCAAAATATTAATCGCAAACACCATATATTTT
v_gene: TRBV21-1
j_gene: TRBJ1-3
d_gene: .
abundance: .

CDR3aa: CASSVDMNTEAFF
CDR3nt: TGTGCCAGCAGCGTAGATATGAACACTGAAGCTTTCTTT
v_gene: TRBV9
j_gene: TRBJ1-1
d_gene: .
abundance: few

CDR3aa: CASSWTLPQVYSNQPQHF
CDR3nt: TGTGCCAGCAGCTGGACTCTACCCCAGGTTTATAGCAATCAGCCCCAGCATTTT
v_gene: TRBV5-5
j_gene: TRBJ1-5
d_gene: .
abundance: .

CDR3aa: CASSLRSGANVLTF
CDR3nt: TGTGCCAGCAGCTTAAGGTCTGGGGCCAACGTCCTGACTTTC
v_gene: TRBV7-9
j_gene: TRBJ2-6
d_gene: .
abundance: .

CDR3aa: CASRRWDRKNEKLFF
CDR3nt: TGTGCCAGCAGACGATGGGACAGAAAGAATGAAAAACTGTTTTTT
v_gene: TRBV7-9
j_gene: TRBJ1-4
d_gene: TRBD1
abundance: .

CDR3aa: CASRPPRSGANVLTF
CDR3nt: TGTGCCAGCAGACCTCCACGCTCTGGGGCCAACGTCCTGACTTTC
v_gene: TRBV6-1
j_gene: TRBJ2-6
d_gene: .
abundance: .

CDR3aa: CASSKNRVTEAFF
CDR3nt: TGTGCCAGCAGCAAAAACAGGGTCACTGAAGCTTTCTTT
v_gene: TRBV11-3
j_gene: TRBJ1-1
d_gene: .
abundance: .

CDR3aa: CATSRDGNTIYF
CDR3nt: TGTGCCACCAGCAGGGATGGAAACACCATATATTTT
v_gene: TRBV15
j_gene: TRBJ1-3
d_gene: .
abundance: .

CDR3aa: CASSWNRDPYEQYF
CDR3nt: TGCGCCAGCAGCTGGAACAGGGATCCCTACGAGCAGTACTTC
v_gene: TRBV5-1
j_gene: TRBJ2-7
d_gene: .
abundance: .

CDR3aa: CASSVDVGLGDEKLFF
CDR3nt: TGTGCCAGCAGCGTAGATGTAGGGTTGGGGGATGAAAAACTGTTTTTT
v_gene: TRBV9
j_gene: TRBJ1-4
d_gene: .
abundance: .

CDR3aa: CASSTESRAFF
CDR3nt: TGTGCCAGCAGCACCGAAAGTAGAGCTTTCTTT
v_gene: TRBV5-4
j_gene: TRBJ1-1
d_gene: .
abundance: .

CDR3aa: CASRLLPGLYNEQFF
CDR3nt: TGTGCCAGCAGGCTGCTTCCGGGGCTCTACAATGAGCAGTTCTTC
v_gene: TRBV11-2
j_gene: TRBJ2-1
d_gene: .
abundance: .

CDR3aa: CASTPRRNEQFF
CDR3nt: TGTGCCAGCACCCCCCGGAGGAATGAGCAGTTCTTC
v_gene: TRBV7-9
j_gene: TRBJ2-1
d_gene: .
abundance: .

CDR3aa: CASSSGTPIAGELFF
CDR3nt: TGCGCCAGCAGCTCCGGGACTCCTATCGCCGGGGAGCTGTTTTTT
v_gene: TRBV5-1
j_gene: TRBJ2-2
d_gene: .
abundance: .

CDR3aa: CASSVRPNEQFF
CDR3nt: TGTGCCAGCAGCGTAAGACCCAATGAGCAGTTCTTC
v_gene: TRBV9
j_gene: TRBJ2-1
d_gene: .
abundance: .

CDR3aa: CASSTGTGGSYNEQFF
CDR3nt: TGTGCCAGTAGTACCGGGACAGGGGGTTCCTACAATGAGCAGTTCTTC
v_gene: TRBV19
j_gene: TRBJ2-1
d_gene: TRBD1
abundance: .

CDR3aa: CASSPGTGKYEQYF
CDR3nt: TGTGCCAGCAGTCCCGGGACAGGGAAGTACGAGCAGTACTTC
v_gene: TRBV14
j_gene: TRBJ2-7
d_gene: TRBD1
abundance: .

CDR3aa: CASNVAGATSADTQYF
CDR3nt: TGTGCCAGCAACGTAGCGGGGGCCACCTCCGCAGATACGCAGTATTTT
v_gene: TRBV7-2
j_gene: TRBJ2-3
d_gene: TRBD2
abundance: once

CDR3aa: CASSVTSGGLGTDTQYF
CDR3nt: TGTGCCAGCAGCGTGACTAGCGGGGGGCTGGGCACAGATACGCAGTATTTT
v_gene: TRBV9
j_gene: TRBJ2-3
d_gene: TRBD2
abundance: .

CDR3aa: CASSQDSGEKLFF
CDR3nt: TGCGCCAGCAGCCAAGATAGCGGGGAAAAACTGTTTTTT
v_gene: TRBV4-3
j_gene: TRBJ1-4
d_gene: .
abundance: many

CDR3aa: CASSLNSYTDTQYF
CDR3nt: TGTGCCAGCAGTTTGAATAGCTACACAGATACGCAGTATTTT
v_gene: TRBV27
j_gene: TRBJ2-3
d_gene: .
abundance: .

CDR3aa: CASSQSQTSSGTYEQYF
CDR3nt: TGCGCCAGCAGCCAAAGCCAGACTAGCTCGGGAACCTACGAGCAGTACTTC
v_gene: TRBV4-3
j_gene: TRBJ2-7
d_gene: TRBD2
abundance: .

CDR3aa: CASSLGQGLPTAEAFF
CDR3nt: TGCGCCAGCAGCTTGGGGCAGGGGCTACCAACAGCTGAAGCTTTCTTT
v_gene: TRBV5-1
j_gene: TRBJ1-1
d_gene: .
abundance: .

CDR3aa: CASRLQGNTEAFF
CDR3nt: TGTGCCAGCAGGCTCCAGGGGAACACTGAAGCTTTCTTT
v_gene: TRBV5-5
j_gene: TRBJ1-1
d_gene: .
abundance: .

CDR3aa: CASDRGTGITGELFF
CDR3nt: TGTGCCAGTGACCGGGGGACAGGCATCACCGGGGAGCTGTTTTTT
v_gene: TRBV19
j_gene: TRBJ2-2
d_gene: TRBD1
abundance: .

CDR3aa: CASSFGGLDYGYTF
CDR3nt: TGTGCCAGCAGCTTTGGGGGGCTGGACTATGGCTACACCTTC
v_gene: TRBV7-9
j_gene: TRBJ1-2
d_gene: .
abundance: .

CDR3aa: CASSGQGGNQPQHF
CDR3nt: TGTGCCAGTAGTGGGCAGGGCGGCAATCAGCCCCAGCATTTT
v_gene: TRBV19
j_gene: TRBJ1-5
d_gene: .
abundance: .

CDR3aa: CASSPGGGANEKLFF
CDR3nt: TGTGCCAGCAGCCCGGGGGGAGGGGCCAATGAAAAACTGTTTTTT
v_gene: TRBV7-8
j_gene: TRBJ1-4
d_gene: .
abundance: .

CDR3aa: CASSQLQGRSEAFF
CDR3nt: TGTGCCAGCAGCCAACTACAGGGAAGGAGTGAAGCTTTCTTT
v_gene: TRBV14
j_gene: TRBJ1-1
d_gene: .
abundance: .

CDR3aa: CASSLGSQETQYF
CDR3nt: TGTGCCAGCAGCTTAGGATCACAAGAGACCCAGTACTTC
v_gene: TRBV11-2
j_gene: TRBJ2-5
d_gene: .
abundance: .

CDR3aa: CASSRDRANQPQHF
CDR3nt: TGTGCCAGCAGCAGAGACAGGGCCAATCAGCCCCAGCATTTT
v_gene: TRBV21-1
j_gene: TRBJ1-5
d_gene: .
abundance: .

CDR3aa: CASSLTQQGTDTQYF
CDR3nt: TGTGCCAGCAGCTTAACCCAACAGGGGACAGATACGCAGTATTTT
v_gene: TRBV7-2
j_gene: TRBJ2-3
d_gene: TRBD1
abundance: .